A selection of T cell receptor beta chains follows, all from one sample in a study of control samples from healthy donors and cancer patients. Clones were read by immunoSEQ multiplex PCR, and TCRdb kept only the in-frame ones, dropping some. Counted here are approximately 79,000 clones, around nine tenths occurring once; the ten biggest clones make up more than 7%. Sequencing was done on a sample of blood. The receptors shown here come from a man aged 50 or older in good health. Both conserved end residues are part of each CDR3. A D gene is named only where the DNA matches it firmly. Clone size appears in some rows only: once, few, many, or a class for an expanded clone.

TGTGCCAGCAGCTTACCACAGGGCTATGCAACTAATGAAAAACTGTTTTTT	CASSLPQGYATNEKLFF	TRBJ1-4	-	TRBV7-9	-
TGCGGAATCGTACCGGGGGGGAGAGCTTTCTTT	CGIVPGGRAFF	TRBJ1-1	few	TRBV20-1	-
TGTGCCATCAGTGTAAGTGGGGGCAATCAGCCCCAGCATTTT	CAISVSGGNQPQHF	TRBJ1-5	-	TRBV10-3	-
TGTGCCACCCGATATTCCGGAGGCGGGGCCGATTATGGCTACACCTTC	CATRYSGGGADYGYTF	TRBJ1-2	-	TRBV19	-
TGTGCTAGCAGCCCAGGACAGTCTAGTAATGAGCAGTTCTTC	CASSPGQSSNEQFF	TRBJ2-1	-	TRBV7-7	-
TGTGCCAGCAGCTTAGATCCGGGACAGGGGTACCAAGAGACCCAGTACTTC	CASSLDPGQGYQETQYF	TRBJ2-5	-	TRBV7-8	TRBD1
TGTGCCAGCAGCTTGGAAGGGGGCTCCTACAATGAGCAGTTCTTC	CASSLEGGSYNEQFF	TRBJ2-1	medium-sized	TRBV5-4	-
TGTGCCAGCAGCCAAAAAGCCGGGACTAGAGTGGAGACCCAGTACTTC	CASSQKAGTRVETQYF	TRBJ2-5	-	TRBV3-1/TRBV3-2	TRBD2
TGTGCCAGTAAGTGGACAGGGAACACTGAAGCTTTCTTT	CASKWTGNTEAFF	TRBJ1-1	-	TRBV19	TRBD1
TGCAGCGTTGAGTCTATTTCGGGGGGGCCTGTTGATGAGCAGTTCTTC	CSVESISGGPVDEQFF	TRBJ2-1	-	TRBV29-1	TRBD2
TGCGCCAGCAGCTTGGTGGCGGGAGAGCACAATTCACCCCTCCACTTT	CASSLVAGEHNSPLHF	TRBJ1-6	-	TRBV5-1	-
TGTGCCAGCAGCTACAGCGGACAGCTCAACACTGAAGCTTTCTTT	CASSYSGQLNTEAFF	TRBJ1-1	-	TRBV3-1/TRBV3-2	-
TGTGCCAGCAGCTTGTGGACAGCCACGAACACTGAAGCTTTCTTT	CASSLWTATNTEAFF	TRBJ1-1	-	TRBV7-2	-
TGTGCCAGCAGTTCGAGGACAGGAAATGAAAAACTGTTTTTT	CASSSRTGNEKLFF	TRBJ1-4	-	TRBV6-6	TRBD1
TGTGCCGGATTGACAGGGGAGGGCACCGAAGCTTTCTTT	CAGLTGEGTEAFF	TRBJ1-1	once	TRBV18	TRBD1
TGTGCCAGCAGCCAGTCAGGGTATGGCTACACCTTC	CASSQSGYGYTF	TRBJ1-2	-	TRBV14	-
TGCGCCAGCACCGAATGGGGTTTTGATGAAAAACTGTTTTTT	CASTEWGFDEKLFF	TRBJ1-4	-	TRBV10-2	-
TGTGCCAGCAACTTACAGGGGGTTAACTATGGCTACACCTTC	CASNLQGVNYGYTF	TRBJ1-2	-	TRBV2	TRBD1
TGTGCCAGCAGCTCCTATGGGGGGTCGTACGAGCAGTACTTC	CASSSYGGSYEQYF	TRBJ2-7	-	TRBV7-9	-
TGTGCCAGCAGCTCGGCGCGGGGGGCCACCTACGAGCAGTACTTC	CASSSARGATYEQYF	TRBJ2-7	medium-sized	TRBV11-2	TRBD2
TGTGCCAGCAGCTGGGGCGCCTCCTACAATGAGCAGTTCTTC	CASSWGASYNEQFF	TRBJ2-1	-	TRBV7-3	-
TGCAGCGTTCGACTAGCGGGGCTAAATGAGCAGTTCTTC	CSVRLAGLNEQFF	TRBJ2-1	-	TRBV29-1	TRBD2
TGTGCCAGCAGCCGCGGGACCGGGAACACAGCTTTCTTT	CASSRGTGNTAFF	TRBJ1-1	-	TRBV4-2	-
TGTGCCAGCAGCCAAGGTGCAGGGCAGTGGGTGGAGCAGTACTTC	CASSQGAGQWVEQYF	TRBJ2-7	-	TRBV14	-
TGTGCCAGCAGCTTGGCCGGGAACACTGAAGCTTTCTTT	CASSLAGNTEAFF	TRBJ1-1	-	TRBV5-6	-
TGTGCCAGCAGTTTACGGGACAGGAGGGTAGATACGCAGTATTTT	CASSLRDRRVDTQYF	TRBJ2-3	-	TRBV27	TRBD1
TGTGCCAGCAGTCTTAGGGGGGCGCAAGGAAACACCATATATTTT	CASSLRGAQGNTIYF	TRBJ1-3	few	TRBV6-5	-
TGTGCCAGCAGTTGGGTGTACTATGGCTACACCTTC	CASSWVYYGYTF	TRBJ1-2	-	TRBV12-3/TRBV12-4	-
TGTGCCAGCCTCCTAGGCTCGAACACTGAAGCTTTCTTT	CASLLGSNTEAFF	TRBJ1-1	-	TRBV7-9	-
TGTGCCAGCAGCCCGGGGGGGGGAGCTAACTATGGCTACACCTTC	CASSPGGGANYGYTF	TRBJ1-2	-	TRBV5-4	-
TGTGCCAGCAGCTTGGCCGGTACAAAGAACACCGGGGAGCTGTTTTTT	CASSLAGTKNTGELFF	TRBJ2-2	-	TRBV5-6	-
TGTGCCGGTAGTGCCCAGGCAGGGGGCAGGTCACCCCTCCACTTT	CAGSAQAGGRSPLHF	TRBJ1-6	-	TRBV19	TRBD1
TGTGCCAGCAGTGAATGGGCTAGCGGGGGCACAGATACGCAGTATTTT	CASSEWASGGTDTQYF	TRBJ2-3	-	TRBV6-1	TRBD2
TGTGCCAGCTCACCACCGTACCCCTCGAACACTGAAGCTTTCTTT	CASSPPYPSNTEAFF	TRBJ1-1	-	TRBV18	-
TGTGCCAGCAGTTACCTGGACGGACCTAACTATGGCTACACCTTC	CASSYLDGPNYGYTF	TRBJ1-2	-	TRBV6-2/TRBV6-3	-